Only a few counts were recorded for the clone carrying this T cell receptor beta chain. This sample was taken from a study of T cell responses to AZD1222 COVID-19 vaccine. This CDR3 region has 14 residues. The V and J ends lost 5 bases and 7 bases, in that order; junction bases with no gene match: 5. CDR1 MNHEY and CDR2 SVGAGI come from the germline V gene. Method: immunoSEQ multiplex PCR; TCRdb's copy keeps in-frame clones and lacks some. The sample lists about 48,000 clones, approximately 83% occurring once. This material consisted of peripheral blood, taken 28 days after the second AZD1222 dose. This sequence joins TRBV6-5 and TRBJ1-6; 7 nucleotides line up with TRBD1. This receptor was obtained from an adult who received the AZD1222 COVID-19 vaccine. CDR3 DNA: TGTGCCAGCAGTAACGGACAGGAAAATTCACCCCTCCACTTT. Encoded protein: CASSNGQENSPLHF.